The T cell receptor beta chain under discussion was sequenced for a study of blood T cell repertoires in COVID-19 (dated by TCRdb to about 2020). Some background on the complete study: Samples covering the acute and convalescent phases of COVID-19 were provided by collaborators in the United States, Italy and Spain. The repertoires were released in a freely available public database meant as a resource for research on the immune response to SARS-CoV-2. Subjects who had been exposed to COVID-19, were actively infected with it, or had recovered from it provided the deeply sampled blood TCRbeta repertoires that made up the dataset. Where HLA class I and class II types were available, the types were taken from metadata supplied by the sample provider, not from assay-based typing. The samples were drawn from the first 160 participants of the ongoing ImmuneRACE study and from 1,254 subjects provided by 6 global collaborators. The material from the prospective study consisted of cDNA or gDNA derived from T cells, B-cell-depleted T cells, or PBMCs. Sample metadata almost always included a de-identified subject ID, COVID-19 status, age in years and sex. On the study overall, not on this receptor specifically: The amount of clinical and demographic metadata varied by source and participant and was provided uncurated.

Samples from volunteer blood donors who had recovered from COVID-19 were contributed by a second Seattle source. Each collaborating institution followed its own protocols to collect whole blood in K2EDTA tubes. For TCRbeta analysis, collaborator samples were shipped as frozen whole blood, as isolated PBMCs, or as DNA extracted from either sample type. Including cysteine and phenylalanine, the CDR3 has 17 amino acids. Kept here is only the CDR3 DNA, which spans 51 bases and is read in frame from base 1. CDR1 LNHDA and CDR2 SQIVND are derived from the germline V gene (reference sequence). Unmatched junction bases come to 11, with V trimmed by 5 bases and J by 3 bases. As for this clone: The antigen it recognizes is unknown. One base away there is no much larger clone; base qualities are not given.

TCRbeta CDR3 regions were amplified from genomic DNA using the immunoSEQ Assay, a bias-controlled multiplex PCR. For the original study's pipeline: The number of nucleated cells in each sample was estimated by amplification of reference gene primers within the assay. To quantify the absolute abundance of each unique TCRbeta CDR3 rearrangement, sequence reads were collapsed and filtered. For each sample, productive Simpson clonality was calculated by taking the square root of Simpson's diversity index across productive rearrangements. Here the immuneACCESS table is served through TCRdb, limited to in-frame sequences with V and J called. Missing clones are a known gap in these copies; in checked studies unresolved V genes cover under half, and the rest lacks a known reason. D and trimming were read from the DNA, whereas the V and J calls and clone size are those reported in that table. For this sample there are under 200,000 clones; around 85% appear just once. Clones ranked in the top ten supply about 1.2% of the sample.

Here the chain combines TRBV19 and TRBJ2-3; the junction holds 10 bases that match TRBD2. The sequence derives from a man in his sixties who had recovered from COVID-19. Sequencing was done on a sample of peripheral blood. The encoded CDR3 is CASSPGKRGGPTDTQYF. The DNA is TGTGCCAGTAGTCCCGGGAAGCGGGGGGGCCCTACAGATACGCAGTATTTT.